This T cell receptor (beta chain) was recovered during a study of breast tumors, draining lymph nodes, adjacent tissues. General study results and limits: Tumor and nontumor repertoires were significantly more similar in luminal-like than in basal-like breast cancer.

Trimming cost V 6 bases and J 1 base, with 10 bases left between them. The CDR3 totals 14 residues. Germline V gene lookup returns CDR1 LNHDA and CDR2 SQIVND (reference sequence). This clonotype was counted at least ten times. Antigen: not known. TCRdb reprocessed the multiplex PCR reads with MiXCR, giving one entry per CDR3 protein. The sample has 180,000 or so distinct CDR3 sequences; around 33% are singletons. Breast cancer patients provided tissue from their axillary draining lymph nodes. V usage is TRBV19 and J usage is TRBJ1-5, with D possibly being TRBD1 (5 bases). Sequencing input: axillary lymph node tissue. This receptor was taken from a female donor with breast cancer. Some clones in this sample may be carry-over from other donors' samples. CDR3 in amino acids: CASRTEASNQPQHF. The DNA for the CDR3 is TGTGCCAGTAGGACAGAGGCGAGCAATCAGCCCCAGCATTTT.